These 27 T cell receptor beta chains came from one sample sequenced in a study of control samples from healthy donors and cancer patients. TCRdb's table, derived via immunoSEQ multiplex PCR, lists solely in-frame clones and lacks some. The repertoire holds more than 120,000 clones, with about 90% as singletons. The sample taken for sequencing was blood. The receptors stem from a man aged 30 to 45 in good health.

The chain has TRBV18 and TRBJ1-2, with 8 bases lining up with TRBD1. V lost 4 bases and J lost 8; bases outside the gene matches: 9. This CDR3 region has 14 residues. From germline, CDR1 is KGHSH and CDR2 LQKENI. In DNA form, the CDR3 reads TGTGCCAGCTCACAGGACAGGGATCTTCAGGGCTACACCTTC. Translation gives CASSQDRDLQGYTF. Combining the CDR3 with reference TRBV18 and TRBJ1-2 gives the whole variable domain NAGVMQNPRHLVRRRGQEARLRCSPMKGHSHVYWYRQLPEEGLKFMVYLQKENIIDESGMPKERFSAEFPKEGPSILRIQQVVRGDSAAYFCASSQDRDLQGYTFGSGTRLTVV.

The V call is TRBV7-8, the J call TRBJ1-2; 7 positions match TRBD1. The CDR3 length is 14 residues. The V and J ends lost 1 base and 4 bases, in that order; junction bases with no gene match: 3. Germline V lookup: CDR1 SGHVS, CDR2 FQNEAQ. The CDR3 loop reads CASSLGTGVYGYTF. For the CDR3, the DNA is TGTGCCAGCAGCTTAGGCACAGGGGTCTATGGCTACACCTTC.

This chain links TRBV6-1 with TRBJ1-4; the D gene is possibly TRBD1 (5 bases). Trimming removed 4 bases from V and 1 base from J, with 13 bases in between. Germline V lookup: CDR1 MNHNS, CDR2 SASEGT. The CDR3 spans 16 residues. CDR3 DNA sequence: TGTGCCAGCAGTGCTAGAGACAGCAAAACTAATGAAAAACTGTTTTTT. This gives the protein CASSARDSKTNEKLFF.

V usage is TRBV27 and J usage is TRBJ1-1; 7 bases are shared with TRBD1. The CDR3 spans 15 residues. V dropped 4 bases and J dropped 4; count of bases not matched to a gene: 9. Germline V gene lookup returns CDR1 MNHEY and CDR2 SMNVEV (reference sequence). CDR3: CASSYSRGSVTEAFF. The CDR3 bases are TGTGCCAGCAGTTACTCCAGGGGGTCGGTCACTGAAGCTTTCTTT.

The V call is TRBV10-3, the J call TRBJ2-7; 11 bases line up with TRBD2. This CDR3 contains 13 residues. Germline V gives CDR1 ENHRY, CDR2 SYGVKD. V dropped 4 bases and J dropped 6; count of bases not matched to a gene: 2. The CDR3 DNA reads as TGTGCCATCAGTGCGGGGACTAGCGGCGAGCAGTACTTC. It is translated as CAISAGTSGEQYF.

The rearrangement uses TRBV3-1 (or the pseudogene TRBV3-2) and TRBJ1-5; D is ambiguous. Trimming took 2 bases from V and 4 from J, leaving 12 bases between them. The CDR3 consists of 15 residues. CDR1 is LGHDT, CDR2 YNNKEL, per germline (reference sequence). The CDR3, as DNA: TGTGCCAGCAGCCAATCTAGGACGGTGAATCAGCCCCAGCATTTT. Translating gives CASSQSRTVNQPQHF.

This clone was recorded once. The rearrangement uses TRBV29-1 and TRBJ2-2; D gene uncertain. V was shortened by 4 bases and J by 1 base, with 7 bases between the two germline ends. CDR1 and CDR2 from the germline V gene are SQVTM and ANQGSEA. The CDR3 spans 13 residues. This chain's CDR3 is CSVGSRNTGELFF. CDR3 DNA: TGCAGCGTTGGTTCCCGGAACACCGGGGAGCTGTTTTTT.

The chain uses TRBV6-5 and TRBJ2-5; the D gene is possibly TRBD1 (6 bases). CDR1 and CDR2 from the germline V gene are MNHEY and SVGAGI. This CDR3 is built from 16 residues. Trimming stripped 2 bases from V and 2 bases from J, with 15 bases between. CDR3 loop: CASSYAERQVQETQYF. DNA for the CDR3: TGTGCCAGCAGTTACGCGGAAAGACAGGTTCAAGAGACCCAGTACTTC.

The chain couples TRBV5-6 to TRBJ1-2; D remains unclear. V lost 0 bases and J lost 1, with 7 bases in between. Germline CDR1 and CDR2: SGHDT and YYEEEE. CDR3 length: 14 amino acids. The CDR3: CASSLGTVNYGYTF. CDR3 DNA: TGTGCCAGCAGCTTGGGGACCGTTAACTATGGCTACACCTTC.

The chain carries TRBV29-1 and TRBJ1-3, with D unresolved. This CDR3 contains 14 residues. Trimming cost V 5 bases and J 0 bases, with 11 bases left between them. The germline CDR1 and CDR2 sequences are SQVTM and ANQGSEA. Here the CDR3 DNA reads TGCAGCGTTCGTGAGCCTTACTCTGGAAACACCATATATTTT. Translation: CSVREPYSGNTIYF.

The CDR3 spells CASRDLDRGRDTQYF. CDR3 bases: TGCGCCAGCAGGGATCTGGACAGGGGGCGAGATACGCAGTATTTT. This rearrangement joins TRBV5-1 to TRBJ2-3; 11 bases line up with TRBD1. Germline V gene data show CDR1 as SGHRS and CDR2 as YFSETQ. V dropped 5 bases and J dropped 5; count of bases not matched to a gene: 7. The CDR3 is made up of 15 amino acids.

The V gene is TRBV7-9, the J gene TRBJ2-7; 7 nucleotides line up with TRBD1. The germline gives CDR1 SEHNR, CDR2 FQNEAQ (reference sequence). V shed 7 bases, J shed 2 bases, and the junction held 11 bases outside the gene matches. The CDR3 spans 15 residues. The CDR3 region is CASTLGAGGTYEQYF. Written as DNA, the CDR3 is TGTGCCAGCACCCTCGGAGCAGGGGGAACCTACGAGCAGTACTTC.

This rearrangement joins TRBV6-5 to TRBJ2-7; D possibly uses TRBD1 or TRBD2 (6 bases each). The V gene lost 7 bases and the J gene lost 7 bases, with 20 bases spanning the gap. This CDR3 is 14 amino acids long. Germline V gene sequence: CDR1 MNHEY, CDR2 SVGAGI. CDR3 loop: CASTGAGLDVEQYF. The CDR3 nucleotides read TGTGCCAGCACGGGGGCAGGGCTGGATGTGGAGCAGTACTTC.

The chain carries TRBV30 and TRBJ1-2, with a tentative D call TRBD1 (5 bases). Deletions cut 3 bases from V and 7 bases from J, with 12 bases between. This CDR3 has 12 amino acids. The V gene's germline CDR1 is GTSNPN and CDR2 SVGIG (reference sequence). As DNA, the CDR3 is TGTGCCTGGAGGTCGACAGTGGGTGGCTACACCTTC. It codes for CAWRSTVGGYTF. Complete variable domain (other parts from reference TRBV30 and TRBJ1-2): SQTIHQWPATLVQPVGSPLSLECTVEGTSNPNLYWYRQAAGRGLQLLFYSVGIGQISSEVPQNLSASRPQDRQFILSSKKLLLSDSGFYLCAWRSTVGGYTFGSGTRLTVV.

The CDR3 nucleotides are TGTGCCAGCAGCTTAGGAGGCGGGTCACCCCTCCACTTT. This encodes CASSLGGGSPLHF. The chain recombines TRBV7-9 with TRBJ1-6; D remains unclear. The CDR3 is 13 residues long. Germline V gene data show CDR1 as SEHNR and CDR2 as FQNEAQ (reference sequence). The germline V and J ends were trimmed by 1 base and 10 bases, with 8 bases remaining between them.

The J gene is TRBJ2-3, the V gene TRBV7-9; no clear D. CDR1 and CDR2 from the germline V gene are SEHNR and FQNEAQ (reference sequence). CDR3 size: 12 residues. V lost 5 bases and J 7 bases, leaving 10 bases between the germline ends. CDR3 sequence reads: CASSRSPNTQYF. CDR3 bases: TGTGCCAGCAGCCGGAGCCCGAATACGCAGTATTTT.

The CDR3 DNA reads as TGTGCCAGCAGTGAAAACAGGGGCGTCTCTGGAAACACCATATATTTT. Amino acid sequence: CASSENRGVSGNTIYF. This chain links TRBV28 with TRBJ1-3, with TRBD1 matching 7 bases. This CDR3 has 16 residues. The trim removed 5 bases at V and 0 bases at J, leaving 7 bases unmatched. The germline V gene encodes CDR1 MDHEN and CDR2 SYDVKM.

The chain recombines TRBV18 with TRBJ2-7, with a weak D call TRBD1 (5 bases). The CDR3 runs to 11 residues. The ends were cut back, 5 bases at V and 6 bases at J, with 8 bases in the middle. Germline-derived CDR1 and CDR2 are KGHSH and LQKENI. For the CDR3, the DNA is TGTGCCAGCTCAGACCAGGGCGAGCAGTACTTC. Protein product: CASSDQGEQYF. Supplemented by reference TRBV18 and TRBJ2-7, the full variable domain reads NAGVMQNPRHLVRRRGQEARLRCSPMKGHSHVYWYRQLPEEGLKFMVYLQKENIIDESGMPKERFSAEFPKEGPSILRIQQVVRGDSAAYFCASSDQGEQYFGPGTRLTVT.

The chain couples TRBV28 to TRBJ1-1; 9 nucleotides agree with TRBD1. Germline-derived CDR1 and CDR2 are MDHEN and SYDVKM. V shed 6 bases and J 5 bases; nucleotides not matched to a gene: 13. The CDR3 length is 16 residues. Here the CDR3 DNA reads TGTGCCAGCAGACCCGACAGGGGGAATTTTGCGACTGAAGCTTTCTTT. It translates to CASRPDRGNFATEAFF.

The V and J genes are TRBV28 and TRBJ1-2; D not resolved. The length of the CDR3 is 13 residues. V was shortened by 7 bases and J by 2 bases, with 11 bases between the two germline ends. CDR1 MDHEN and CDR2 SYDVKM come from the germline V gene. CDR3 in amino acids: CASTRGFNYGYTF. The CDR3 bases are TGTGCCAGCACAAGAGGGTTCAACTATGGCTACACCTTC.

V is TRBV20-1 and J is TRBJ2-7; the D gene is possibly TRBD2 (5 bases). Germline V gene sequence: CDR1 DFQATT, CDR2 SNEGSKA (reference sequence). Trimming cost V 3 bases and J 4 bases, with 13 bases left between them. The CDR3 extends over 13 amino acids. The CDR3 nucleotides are TGCAGTGCTAGTACCCCGGCGGGTTACGAGCAGTACTTC. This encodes CSASTPAGYEQYF.

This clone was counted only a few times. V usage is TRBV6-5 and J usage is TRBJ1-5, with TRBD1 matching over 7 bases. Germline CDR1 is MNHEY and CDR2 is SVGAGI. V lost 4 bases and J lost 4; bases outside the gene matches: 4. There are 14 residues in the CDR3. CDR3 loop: CASSSTGFNQPQHF. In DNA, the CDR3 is TGTGCCAGCAGTTCGACAGGGTTTAATCAGCCCCAGCATTTT.

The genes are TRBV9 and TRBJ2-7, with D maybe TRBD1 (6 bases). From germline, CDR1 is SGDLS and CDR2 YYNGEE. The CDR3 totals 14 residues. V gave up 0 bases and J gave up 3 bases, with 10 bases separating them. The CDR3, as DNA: TGTGCCAGCAGCGTAGAGGCAGGGGACTACGAGCAGTACTTC. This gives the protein CASSVEAGDYEQYF.

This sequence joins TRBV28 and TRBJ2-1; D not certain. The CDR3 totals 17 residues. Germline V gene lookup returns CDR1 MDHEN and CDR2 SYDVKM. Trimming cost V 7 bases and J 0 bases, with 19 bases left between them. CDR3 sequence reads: CASTTRMDRNSYNEQFF. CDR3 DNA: TGTGCCAGCACCACTCGGATGGATCGGAACTCCTACAATGAGCAGTTCTTC.

In DNA, the CDR3 is TGTGCCAGCAGTGAACGACAGATGGGCTTCAACTATGGCTACACCTTC. Translation: CASSERQMGFNYGYTF. The rearrangement links TRBV2 to TRBJ1-2, with D tentatively TRBD1 (5 bases). CDR3 size: 16 residues. V lost 2 bases and J lost 2, with 15 bases in between. The germline V gene has CDR1 SNHLY and CDR2 FYNNEI.

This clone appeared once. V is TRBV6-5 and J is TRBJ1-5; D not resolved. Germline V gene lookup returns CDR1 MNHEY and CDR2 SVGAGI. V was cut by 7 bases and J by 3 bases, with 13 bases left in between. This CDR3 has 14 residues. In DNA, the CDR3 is TGTGCCAGCACAATCGGGTCGCACAATCAGCCCCAGCATTTT. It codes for CASTIGSHNQPQHF.

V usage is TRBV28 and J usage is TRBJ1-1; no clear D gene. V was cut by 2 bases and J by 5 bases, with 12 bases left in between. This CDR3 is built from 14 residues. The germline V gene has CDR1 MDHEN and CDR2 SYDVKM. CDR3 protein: CASSLRSRGTEAFF. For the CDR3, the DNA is TGTGCCAGCAGTTTAAGGAGTCGCGGGACTGAAGCTTTCTTT.